This TCR beta chain is drawn from a study of T-cell reconstitution after alpha-beta-depleted transplantation in children. It was with unique molecular identifiers that the TCRbeta library was prepared. From the PCR reads, TCRdb called clonotypes with MiXCR, one entry per CDR3 protein. The repertoire holds some 490,000 distinct CDR3 sequences, with approximately 12% as singletons. Germline CDR1 and CDR2: SGDLS and YYNGEE. This CDR3 has 14 amino acids. Trimming pared 0 bases from V and 3 bases from J, leaving 6 bases between. The sample holds many counts of this clonotype. Specimen: PBMCs from the stem cell graft donor, collected from the stem cell graft. This chain joins TRBV9 and TRBJ2-2; a possible D gene is TRBD2 (5 bases). The clonotype was recovered from a human donor who donated a stem cell graft to a child with combined immunodeficiency. CDR3 in amino acids: CASSVGGDTGELFF. CDR3 DNA sequence: TGTGCCAGCAGCGTAGGGGGAGACACCGGGGAGCTGTTTTTT.